A single sample gave rise to the 32 T cell receptor beta chains below, sequenced in a study of T cell changes during pregnancy in multiple sclerosis. Profiling relied on immunoSEQ multiplex PCR, and the TCRdb table lists in-frame clones only, not all of them. The sample lists more than 15,000 clones; approximately 88% were seen once. The specimen comprised CD8+ T cells from peripheral blood mononuclear cells, sampled after pregnancy. These receptor sequences come from a female donor in good health, enrolled as a control in a pregnancy study.

The rearrangement links TRBV13 to TRBJ2-7; D perhaps matches TRBD2 (7 bases). Trimming took 0 bases from V and 1 from J, leaving 16 bases between them. This CDR3 contains 17 residues. The germline V gene has CDR1 PRHDT and CDR2 FYEKMQ (reference sequence). This chain's CDR3 is CASSLGLLGGGSYEQYF. CDR3 DNA: TGTGCCAGCAGCTTAGGTCTTTTAGGGGGGGGTTCCTACGAGCAGTACTTC.

The CDR3 DNA reads as TGTGCCAGCAGCTTAGTATCAGGGCGACACTATGGCTACACCTTC. This encodes CASSLVSGRHYGYTF. The chain is built from TRBV11-3 and TRBJ1-2; maybe TRBD1 (5 bases). Trimming shortened V by 1 base and J by 3 bases, and 12 bases separated the two germline ends. This CDR3 is 15 amino acids long. The germline V gene encodes CDR1 SGHNT and CDR2 YENEEA.

The V call is TRBV6-1, the J call TRBJ2-7; 9 nucleotides match TRBD2. The CDR3 is 15 amino acids. From germline, CDR1 is MNHNS and CDR2 SASEGT. Trimming removed 2 bases from V and 2 bases from J; junction bases left unmatched: 4. The CDR3 is CASSENAGGAYEQYF. CDR3 nucleotides: TGTGCCAGCAGTGAAAACGCGGGAGGGGCCTACGAGCAGTACTTC.

This chain joins TRBV2 and TRBJ2-5; the D gene is possibly TRBD1 (6 bases). This CDR3 spans 12 amino acids. Between the trimmed V and J ends, which lost 10 bases and 1 base, there was a span of 10 bases. The germline V gene encodes CDR1 SNHLY and CDR2 FYNNEI. Written as DNA, the CDR3 is TGTGCCACCACAGGGATCCAAGAGACCCAGTACTTC. Translating it yields CATTGIQETQYF.

V usage is TRBV27 and J usage is TRBJ2-3; 8 positions agree with TRBD2. Losses at the gene ends were 2 bases for V and 0 bases for J; bases not matched to a gene: 1. From germline, CDR1 is MNHEY and CDR2 SMNVEV (reference sequence). The CDR3 loop spans 15 amino acids. Written as DNA, the CDR3 is TGTGCCAGCAGTTTAGCGGGAGGTAGCACAGATACGCAGTATTTT. Translated, it gives CASSLAGGSTDTQYF.

The chain is built from TRBV6-1 and TRBJ2-5; 10 nucleotides align to TRBD1. V lost 6 bases, J lost 6 bases, and 10 bases stayed unmatched. Looked up from germline, CDR1 is MNHNS and CDR2 is SASEGT. CDR3 length equals 15 residues. The CDR3 region has the DNA TGTGCCAGCAGCGTTCCCAGACAGGGGGCCCAGACCCAGTACTTC. Translating it yields CASSVPRQGAQTQYF.

This clone came up a few times. The chain links TRBV4-1 to TRBJ1-5; D gene uncertain. Trimming pared 0 bases from V and 3 bases from J, leaving 9 bases between. The germline V gene has CDR1 MGHRA and CDR2 YSYEKL. The CDR3 is made up of 15 amino acids. The CDR3 loop is CASSQDFGPNQPQHF. The DNA of the CDR3 is TGCGCCAGCAGCCAAGATTTTGGGCCCAATCAGCCCCAGCATTTT.

The chain employs TRBV5-1 and TRBJ1-1, with TRBD1 identical over 8 bases. Germline loops: CDR1 SGHRS, CDR2 YFSETQ. The CDR3 extends over 17 amino acids. V shed 5 bases and J 1 base; nucleotides not matched to a gene: 13. The CDR3 DNA is TGCGCCAGCAGTTTTAATCAGGGGGCTCCCCGGAACACTGAAGCTTTCTTT. This translates into CASSFNQGAPRNTEAFF.

V usage is TRBV29-1 and J usage is TRBJ2-3; TRBD2 aligns across 14 bases. Germline values: CDR1 SQVTM, CDR2 ANQGSEA. The CDR3 loop spans 13 amino acids. V shed 5 bases and J 12 bases; nucleotides not matched to a gene: 7. The CDR3 sequence is CSVLTSGGGKQYF. Here the CDR3 DNA reads TGCAGCGTTTTGACTAGCGGGGGGGGAAAACAGTATTTT.

The chain has TRBV18 and TRBJ1-5; TRBD1 might be the D (5 bases). The CDR3 is 14 amino acids. The germline gives CDR1 KGHSH, CDR2 LQKENI. V was clipped by 4 bases and J by 0 bases, with 7 bases between them. The CDR3 region is CASSRQFSNQPQHF. CDR3 sequence (DNA): TGTGCCAGCTCACGACAGTTTAGCAATCAGCCCCAGCATTTT.

V usage is TRBV6-1 and J usage is TRBJ2-7; 7 bases are shared with TRBD2. Looked up from germline, CDR1 is MNHNS and CDR2 is SASEGT. With 1 base clipped from V and 2 bases from J, the junction kept 2 bases outside the gene matches. This CDR3 has 14 residues. The CDR3 protein is CASSEGLAPYEQYF. CDR3 DNA: TGTGCCAGCAGTGAAGGACTAGCTCCCTACGAGCAGTACTTC.

The table lists this clone with a count of one. V and J are TRBV6-5 and TRBJ2-1, with D possibly TRBD2 on 6 matching bases. Between the trimmed V and J ends, which lost 4 bases and 8 bases, there was a span of 6 bases. Germline CDR1 and CDR2: MNHEY and SVGAGI. CDR3 size: 11 residues. The CDR3 bases are TGTGCCAGCAGTTGGGGGGATGAGCAGTTCTTC. It translates to CASSWGDEQFF.

This clone was recorded only once. Other DNA sequences from this sample encode an identical CDR3 as well. This rearrangement joins TRBV15 to TRBJ1-5, with TRBD1 matching over 8 bases. Germline V lookup: CDR1 LNHNV, CDR2 YYDKDF (reference sequence). V shed 4 bases and J 5 bases; nucleotides not matched to a gene: 7. This CDR3 region has 15 residues. Here the CDR3 DNA reads TGTGCCACCAGCAAAGAAACAGGGGGACATCAGCCCCAGCATTTT. It specifies CATSKETGGHQPQHF. The whole variable domain, remainder taken from reference TRBV15 and TRBJ1-5, is DAMVIQNPRYQVTQFGKPVTLSCSQTLNHNVMYWYQQKSSQAPKLLFHYYDKDFNNEADTPDNFQSRRPNTSFCFLDIRSPGLGDTAMYLCATSKETGGHQPQHFGDGTRLSIL.

J is TRBJ1-4 and V is TRBV2, with 8 bases lining up with TRBD1. The V segment lost 7 bases and the J segment 8 bases; nucleotides outside the gene matches: 9. The germline gives CDR1 SNHLY, CDR2 FYNNEI. The CDR3 sequence is 14 residues long. In DNA, the CDR3 is TGTGCCAGCAACGAGGACAGGGAAAACGAAAAACTGTTTTTT. Protein product: CASNEDRENEKLFF.

The V call is TRBV7-2, the J call TRBJ1-6; D remains unclear. The germline gives CDR1 SGHTA, CDR2 FQGNSA. Trimming removed 0 bases from V and 9 bases from J, with 6 bases in between. The CDR3 spans 13 residues. The CDR3 nucleotides read TGTGCCAGCAGCTTAGCGCACAGTTCACCCCTCCACTTT. It specifies CASSLAHSSPLHF.

Within the sample, this clone is medium-sized. CDR3 nucleotides: TGTGCCAGCAGCCCACGGGGAGGGTCTGGGGATGAGCAGTTCTTC. Residues: CASSPRGGSGDEQFF. This rearrangement joins TRBV6-4 to TRBJ2-1, with TRBD2 identical over 7 bases. This CDR3 contains 15 residues. V dropped 6 bases and J dropped 8; count of bases not matched to a gene: 13. Germline CDR1 MRHNA, CDR2 SNTAGT.

The V gene is TRBV5-1, the J gene TRBJ2-3, with a possible D match to TRBD1 (6 bases). The CDR3 runs to 17 residues. Germline CDR1 and CDR2: SGHRS and YFSETQ. V lost 2 bases and J lost 3, with 19 bases in between. CDR3 sequence (DNA): TGCGCCAGCAGCTTAAAAGAAACCGAGGGGGTTACAGATACGCAGTATTTT. Translation: CASSLKETEGVTDTQYF.

V is TRBV27 and J is TRBJ2-3; tentatively, D is TRBD1 (6 bases). The germline V gene encodes CDR1 MNHEY and CDR2 SMNVEV (reference sequence). The length of the CDR3 is 15 residues. V gave up 6 bases and J gave up 2 bases, with 15 bases separating them. CDR3 in amino acids: CASRNLGAVTDTQYF. DNA for the CDR3: TGTGCCAGCAGGAACTTGGGGGCTGTCACAGATACGCAGTATTTT.

The V and J genes are TRBV19 and TRBJ2-1, with D tentatively TRBD1 (6 bases). This CDR3 contains 12 residues. Deletions cut 6 bases from V and 8 bases from J, with 11 bases between. Germline CDR1 LNHDA, CDR2 SQIVND (reference sequence). The DNA for the CDR3 is TGTGCCAGTAGGTCCAGGGGTGATGAGCAGTTCTTC. As protein: CASRSRGDEQFF.

The chain links TRBV15 to TRBJ1-6, with D maybe TRBD1 (6 bases). The CDR3 is made up of 13 amino acids. Trimming removed 4 bases from V and 7 bases from J, with 8 bases in between. Germline loops: CDR1 LNHNV, CDR2 YYDKDF (reference sequence). CDR3 amino acids: CATSTDRNSPLHF. The CDR3 region has the DNA TGTGCCACCAGCACGGACAGAAATTCACCCCTCCACTTT.

About this clone itself: One junction end disagrees with the germline gene, perhaps due to a read error. This chain joins TRBV10-3 and TRBJ1-2; 9 bases fit TRBD1. CDR3 size: 13 residues. Per germline, CDR1 ENHRY and CDR2 SYGVKD. The CDR3 nucleotides read TGTGCCGTCAGTGATTGGACAGGGGATGGCTACACCTTC. Translated, it gives CAVSDWTGDGYTF.

The chain couples TRBV6-5 to TRBJ1-3; TRBD1 is a possible D gene (6 bases). V was cut by 3 bases and J by 7 bases, with 16 bases left in between. Germline-derived CDR1 and CDR2 are MNHEY and SVGAGI. The CDR3 spans 15 residues. CDR3 sequence reads: CASSYVGAPRNTIYF. DNA of the CDR3: TGTGCCAGCAGTTATGTGGGGGCGCCCCGGAACACCATATATTTT.

The J gene is TRBJ1-2, the V gene TRBV13, with a weak D call TRBD1 (6 bases). There are 15 residues in the CDR3. Germline V gene data show CDR1 as PRHDT and CDR2 as FYEKMQ (reference sequence). V was clipped by 6 bases and J by 8 bases, with 22 bases between them. The CDR3 here is CASSSSPRTAQGYTF. The DNA of the CDR3 is TGTGCCAGCAGTTCAAGTCCGAGGACAGCGCAGGGCTACACCTTC.

J is TRBJ2-3 and V is TRBV4-1; 8 nucleotides match TRBD2. Germline-derived CDR1 and CDR2 are MGHRA and YSYEKL. The V segment lost 3 bases and the J segment 5 bases; nucleotides outside the gene matches: 4. This CDR3 region has 14 residues. The CDR3 region is CASSQGLVIDTQYF. CDR3 sequence (DNA): TGCGCCAGCAGCCAGGGACTAGTTATAGATACGCAGTATTTT.

The rearrangement links TRBV19 to TRBJ1-1, with D hard to call. Trimming removed 0 bases at V and 1 base at J, with 15 bases between. The CDR3 runs 17 residues. Germline CDR1 LNHDA, CDR2 SQIVND (reference sequence). In DNA form, the CDR3 reads TGTGCCAGTAGTATAGACCGGGAAGGGCAGCCGAACACTGAAGCTTTCTTT. Protein: CASSIDREGQPNTEAFF.

This chain uses TRBV5-6 with TRBJ1-5; TRBD1 aligns across 7 bases. V lost 5 bases and J lost 0; bases outside the gene matches: 11. Germline CDR1 is SGHDT and CDR2 is YYEEEE. The CDR3 is 17 amino acids. The CDR3 region has the DNA TGTGCCAGCAGTCAGGGTTGGACAGGTTATAGCAATCAGCCCCAGCATTTT. Translated: CASSQGWTGYSNQPQHF.

In this sample, this clone turned up once. V and J are TRBV11-2 and TRBJ1-2, with no clear D. The CDR3 has 13 amino acids. Per the germline V gene, CDR1 is SGHAT and CDR2 is FQNNGV. The ends were cut back, 1 base at V and 2 bases at J, with 5 bases in the middle. The CDR3 DNA sequence: TGTGCCAGCAGCTTAGGGCAGAACTATGGCTACACCTTC. Translating it yields CASSLGQNYGYTF.

This clone has just one count. The chain combines TRBV5-8 with TRBJ1-2, with D perhaps matching TRBD1 (5 bases). CDR3 length: 13 amino acids. With 0 bases removed from V and 4 bases from J, the gap between germline ends came to 7 bases. Germline V gene data show CDR1 as SGHTS and CDR2 as YDEGEE. This CDR3 reads CASSLEGSYGYTF. CDR3 bases: TGTGCCAGCAGCTTGGAGGGGTCCTATGGCTACACCTTC.

The CDR3 protein is CASSSTSGGEYEQYF. The CDR3, as DNA: TGTGCCAGCAGCAGTACTAGCGGGGGCGAGTACGAGCAGTACTTC. The chain couples TRBV21-1 to TRBJ2-7; the D call in the table, TRBD2, was not verified against the DNA. TRBV21-1 is deemed a pseudogene. CDR3 length equals 15 residues.

V usage is TRBV28 and J usage is TRBJ2-7; D gene ambiguous. The germline gives CDR1 MDHEN, CDR2 SYDVKM. The CDR3 loop spans 13 amino acids. The V and J ends lost 6 bases and 3 bases respectively, with 12 bases between them. In nucleotides, the CDR3 is TGTGCCAGCAGCTATAACAGATTCTACGAGCAGTACTTC. Its protein is CASSYNRFYEQYF.

The genes are TRBV2 and TRBJ2-3; D is possibly TRBD2 (5 bases). The CDR3 is made up of 14 amino acids. From germline, CDR1 is SNHLY and CDR2 FYNNEI. The V end was cut by 4 bases, the J end by 2 bases, with 10 bases between. The CDR3 region is CASSVYRDTDTQYF. The CDR3 coding sequence is TGTGCCAGCAGTGTTTATCGGGACACAGATACGCAGTATTTT.

The chain has TRBV6-1 and TRBJ2-7; TRBD1 is a possible D gene (6 bases). V lost 4 bases, J lost 3 bases, and 10 bases lay in between. Germline V CDR1 and CDR2: MNHNS, SASEGT. There are 13 residues in the CDR3. CDR3 sequence (DNA): TGTGCCAGCAGTGGGCAGGGGCACTACGAGCAGTACTTC. Protein: CASSGQGHYEQYF.